The subject of this entry is one T cell receptor beta chain. Its cognate antigen is unknown. The entry originates in a study of a mutant IDH1 vaccine in newly diagnosed glioma. Study-wide context: Before enrollment, the patients had been treated with radiotherapy alone, temozolomide alone, or both together. Most of them had received both.

Repertoires were generated with immunoSEQ multiplex PCR, while TCRdb's copy carries only in-frame clones and drops some. The sample yields about 51,000 clones, about three quarters seen once. Time point reported: baseline, week 1 (first vaccination visit). Treatment meaning: pre-vaccination baseline after standard-of-care therapy. Donors had new IDH1-mutant astrocytomas of WHO grade 3 or 4 (ATRX-lost). General study points: Pseudoprogression seemingly bore no relation to changes in top peripheral T cell clonotypes.

The sample here was PBMCs, taken from a glioma patient treated with radiotherapy, temozolomide or both. The clonotype comes from a woman in her thirties or forties with glioma.

Written as DNA, the CDR3 is TGCGCCAGCAGCTTTAGCGGGGTCGAGCAGTACTTC. Its translation: CASSFSGVEQYF. The chain is built from TRBV5-1 and TRBJ2-7; 8 nucleotides agree with TRBD2. The V segment lost 2 bases and the J segment 6 bases; nucleotides outside the gene matches: 1. The germline V gene has CDR1 SGHRS and CDR2 YFSETQ. The CDR3 has 12 residues. The whole variable domain, filled in from reference TRBV5-1 and TRBJ2-7, reads KAGVTQTPRYLIKTRGQQVTLSCSPISGHRSVSWYQQTPGQGLQFLFEYFSETQRNKGNFPGRFSGRQFSNSRSEMNVSTLELGDSALYLCASSFSGVEQYFGPGTRLTVT.